This record looks at one TCR beta chain sequence and its context. The antigen is not known. The CDR3 length is 17 residues. Germline V gene data show CDR1 as SGHRS and CDR2 as YFSETQ. The J segment lost 6 bases and the V segment lost 1 base, leaving 6 bases of the junction unmatched. TCRdb's table, derived via immunoSEQ multiplex PCR, lists solely in-frame clones and lacks some. This sample yields under 200,000 clones, of which roughly 90% are seen a single time; around 6% belongs to the top ten. The sample originates from a study of T cell responses to AZD1222 COVID-19 vaccine. At the level of the study: Second-dose timings of about 4 or about 12 weeks were pooled. Study-wide points: Unmutated regions of variants are reportedly targeted by nearly half of spike-specific TCRs. Sampled repertoires all dated from after the peak T cell response. Donors in the cohort were predominantly white British and more often female, and clonal diversity was possibly underestimated.

Sequenced material: peripheral blood, taken on day 0 of AZD1222 vaccination. The chain links TRBV5-1 to TRBJ2-1, with TRBD2 matching 14 bases. This clonotype originated in an adult in good health. CDR3 DNA sequence: TGCGCCAGCAGCTTGAGACTAGCGGGGGGGCTGGGCAATGAGCAGTTCTTC. It is translated as CASSLRLAGGLGNEQFF.